This TCR beta chain was recovered during a study of response to subunit inactivated influenza vaccine (dated by TCRdb to the late 2010s). For context, the study as a whole: Deep quantitative T cell receptor repertoire profiling was used in the study to track responses to a trivalent subunit inactivated influenza vaccine. Findings and caveats that apply to the study as a whole: According to the authors, only a limited number of new T cells may be recruited by each seasonal influenza vaccination.

Including the terminal cysteine and phenylalanine, the CDR3 comprises 11 residues. The kept DNA is CDR3 alone, 33 bases in frame from the first base. The germline V and J ends show losses of 7 bases and 8 bases respectively, and no gene match explains 4 bases of the junction. Looking up the germline V gene yields CDR1 SQVTM and CDR2 ANQGSEA. A few counts support this clonotype. Its antigen is unknown. One base away there is no much larger clone; base qualities are not given. The library was obtained by RT-PCR. Sequencing instrument: Illumina HiSeq 2500. The raw public data were reprocessed by TCRdb itself: fastp quality trimming at Q25, MiXCR clonotype calling, in-frame beta chains only. One record per CDR3 amino acid sequence lists the most common genes and DNA. The sample table records about 500,000 distinct CDR3 sequences; 16% of these occur just once. Together, the top ten hold about 3% of the sample.

Sequenced here: CD4+ T cells sorted from PBMCs, sampled 23 months after vaccination. This sequence was found in a man aged 50-75 years who received an inactivated influenza vaccine. Donor details come from another sample of the same person, matched by shared clones. The rearrangement joined TRBV29-1 to TRBJ2-1; TRBD1 lines up with 8 middle nucleotides. The CDR3 protein is CSADRGYEQFF. Here is the DNA: TGCAGCGCAGACAGGGGCTATGAGCAGTTCTTC.